This record covers a single T cell receptor beta chain. Antigen specificity is unknown. The sample originates from a study of monozygotic twins with inflammatory bowel disease. Whole-study findings and limits: Especially where disease activity was present, IBD patients had fewer clonotypes in common with others than healthy twins did. It was in IBD patients that TCRbeta diversity (inverse Simpson) was lower than in healthy co-twins. No detectable difference in repertoire similarity separated concordant from discordant twins, possibly as a result of limited power. Differing T cell subtypes remained indistinguishable.

CDR1 MDHEN and CDR2 SYDVKM come from the germline V gene. The CDR3 is 14 amino acids. From its re-call of the 5' RACE reads, TCRdb lists each CDR3 protein once, without DNA. The sample's table shows 350,000 to 550,000 distinct CDR3 sequences. The sequence was collected from a human donor with ulcerative colitis or Crohn's disease, or a healthy co-twin of an affected twin (not recorded which). The gene calls are TRBV28 and TRBJ2-6. Source material: blood. CDR3 amino acids: CASSFYSGANVLTF.